This TCR beta chain was captured by sequencing in a study of blood T cell repertoires in COVID-19. About the research overall: The origin of the acute and convalescent COVID-19 samples was the United States, Italy and Spain. PBMCs, B-cell-depleted T cells, or T cells were the source of the cDNA or gDNA that made up the material.

Original analysis: Cell counts per sample came from amplifying reference gene primers. Clones were sequenced by immunoSEQ multiplex PCR, and TCRdb holds only the in-frame ones, with some missing. That table is the source of V, J and clone size, and D and trimming were worked out from the DNA. The sample shows hundreds of thousands of clones, about 80% of them seen only once. J lost 4 bases, V lost 3 bases, and 5 bases had no gene match. This CDR3 is 15 amino acids long. CDR1 and CDR2 from the germline V gene are KGHDR and SFDVKD. The sample holds a few counts of this clone. Input material: peripheral blood. This rearrangement joins TRBV24-1 to TRBJ1-5; 7 bases agree with TRBD1. This TCR was recovered from a man at least 80 years old with acute or convalescent COVID-19. CDR3 sequence: CATSDPIQGNQPQHF. The DNA for the CDR3 is TGTGCCACCAGTGATCCAATACAGGGGAATCAGCCCCAGCATTTT.